One sample yielded the 11 T cell receptor beta chains listed below, sequenced in a study of blood T cell repertoires in COVID-19 (dated by TCRdb to the early 2020s). Library preparation used the immunoSEQ multiplex PCR assay. TCRdb retrieved this table from immuneACCESS and kept in-frame rearrangements only. Not all clones are present; in checked studies, unresolved V genes account for under half, and no reason is known for the remainder. The sample includes almost 350,000 clones, with roughly 89% observed a single time. Less than 5% of the sample goes to the ten largest clones. The sequencing input was peripheral blood. The receptors were gathered from a woman aged 60-75 years with COVID-19, enrolled during active disease.

This chain joins TRBV11-2 and TRBJ1-1; D uncertain. V was pared by 3 bases and J by 4 bases, with 12 bases between. Germline V gives CDR1 SGHAT, CDR2 FQNNGV. The CDR3 is made up of 14 amino acids. The CDR3 protein is CASSFYSGATEAFF. The CDR3 DNA sequence: TGTGCCAGCAGCTTCTACTCGGGAGCCACTGAAGCTTTCTTT. Full variable domain (rest looked up from reference TRBV11-2 and TRBJ1-1): EAGVAQSPRYKIIEKRQSVAFWCNPISGHATLYWYQQILGQGPKLLIQFQNNGVVDDSQLPKDRFSAERLKGVDSTLKIQPAKLEDSAVYLCASSFYSGATEAFFGQGTRLTVV.

V is TRBV3-1 (or the pseudogene TRBV3-2) and J is TRBJ2-4; no reliable D call. The V end lost 2 bases, the J end lost 1 base, and 9 bases lay between the germline ends. CDR3 length equals 15 residues. The germline gives CDR1 LGHDT, CDR2 YNNKEL (reference sequence). The CDR3 nucleotides read TGTGCCAGCAGCCAACAGTTCCAGGCCAAAAACATTCAGTACTTC. Protein: CASSQQFQAKNIQYF.

The chain joins TRBV30 to TRBJ1-4; 8 bases are shared with TRBD1. V gave up 0 bases and J gave up 3 bases; unmatched junction bases: 6. This CDR3 comprises 16 residues. Germline CDR1 is GTSNPN and CDR2 is SVGIG (reference sequence). The CDR3 sequence is CAWSVPGGPANEKLFF. CDR3 nucleotide sequence: TGTGCCTGGAGTGTACCAGGGGGCCCTGCTAATGAAAAACTGTTTTTT.

The rearrangement uses TRBV18 and TRBJ2-2; D perhaps matches TRBD1 (5 bases). This CDR3 has 17 residues. V was pared by 2 bases and J by 4 bases, with 17 bases between. Germline assignment: CDR1 KGHSH and CDR2 LQKENI. CDR3 nucleotides: TGTGCCAGCTCACCAGGTCAGCTGACAGTGGGCACCGGGGAGCTGTTTTTT. Residues: CASSPGQLTVGTGELFF. Full variable domain (remainder filled in from reference TRBV18 and TRBJ2-2): NAGVMQNPRHLVRRRGQEARLRCSPMKGHSHVYWYRQLPEEGLKFMVYLQKENIIDESGMPKERFSAEFPKEGPSILRIQQVVRGDSAAYFCASSPGQLTVGTGELFFGEGSRLTVL.

This clone was seen just once. The chain links TRBV28 to TRBJ1-6, with a weak D call TRBD1 (6 bases). Trimming cost V 10 bases and J 0 bases, with 16 bases left between them. The CDR3 is 16 residues long. Germline loops: CDR1 MDHEN, CDR2 SYDVKM. CDR3 region: CATDNREGSYNSPLHF. The CDR3, as DNA: TGTGCCACCGATAACAGGGAAGGCTCCTATAATTCACCCCTCCACTTT.

The chain carries TRBV7-6 and TRBJ2-7, with 11 bases identical to TRBD1. The CDR3 length is 18 residues. Losses at the gene ends were 5 bases for V and 1 base for J; bases not matched to a gene: 13. The germline gives CDR1 SGHVS, CDR2 FNYEAQ. The DNA for the CDR3 is TGTGCCAGCAGCCCCGCACCGGGACAGGGGGGGTGGTCCTACGAGCAGTACTTC. The encoded protein is CASSPAPGQGGWSYEQYF.

This rearrangement joins TRBV5-4 to TRBJ1-4; D may be TRBD1 (5 bases). The CDR3 contains 15 residues. Per the germline V gene, CDR1 is SGHNT and CDR2 is YYREEE (reference sequence). With 4 bases removed from V and 7 bases from J, the gap between germline ends came to 17 bases. DNA of the CDR3: TGTGCCAGCAGCCTAGCGGGACGGCTTGGTGAAAAACTGTTTTTT. It codes for CASSLAGRLGEKLFF.

As to this clone: The junction differs from germline at one of its ends, possibly a read error. The gene calls are TRBV7-3 and TRBJ2-6, with TRBD2 as a possible D gene (5 bases). CDR3 size: 15 residues. Germline V lookup: CDR1 SGHTA, CDR2 FQGTGA. The CDR3 sequence: CASSLTAVGANVLTF. For the CDR3, the DNA is TGTGCCAGCAGCCTAACAGCGGTTGGGGCCAACGTCCTGACTTTC.

The V call is TRBV6-5, the J call TRBJ1-2, with D tentatively TRBD1 (6 bases). This CDR3 has 15 residues. CDR1 is MNHEY and CDR2 is SVGAGI in the germline V gene. V was clipped by 2 bases and J by 0 bases, with 10 bases between them. The CDR3 protein is CASSYGQGPNYGYTF. CDR3 bases: TGTGCCAGCAGTTACGGGCAGGGGCCTAACTATGGCTACACCTTC.

V is TRBV5-1 and J is TRBJ1-4; 7 bases are shared with TRBD1. This CDR3 spans 16 amino acids. Germline V CDR1 and CDR2: SGHRS, YFSETQ. V gave up 4 bases and J gave up 3 bases; unmatched junction bases: 9. The CDR3 reads CASSEYGDRPNEKLFF. As DNA, the CDR3 is TGCGCCAGCAGCGAGTATGGGGACAGACCTAATGAAAAACTGTTTTTT.

V usage is TRBV7-3 and J usage is TRBJ1-6, with D possibly matching TRBD1 (5 bases). This CDR3 contains 17 residues. CDR1 is SGHTA and CDR2 is FQGTGA in the germline V gene. V shed 0 bases and J shed 0 bases, with 9 bases lying between them. CDR3 DNA sequence: TGTGCCAGCAGCTTAACTGGGGGGAGCTCCTATAATTCACCCCTCCACTTT. The encoded protein is CASSLTGGSSYNSPLHF.